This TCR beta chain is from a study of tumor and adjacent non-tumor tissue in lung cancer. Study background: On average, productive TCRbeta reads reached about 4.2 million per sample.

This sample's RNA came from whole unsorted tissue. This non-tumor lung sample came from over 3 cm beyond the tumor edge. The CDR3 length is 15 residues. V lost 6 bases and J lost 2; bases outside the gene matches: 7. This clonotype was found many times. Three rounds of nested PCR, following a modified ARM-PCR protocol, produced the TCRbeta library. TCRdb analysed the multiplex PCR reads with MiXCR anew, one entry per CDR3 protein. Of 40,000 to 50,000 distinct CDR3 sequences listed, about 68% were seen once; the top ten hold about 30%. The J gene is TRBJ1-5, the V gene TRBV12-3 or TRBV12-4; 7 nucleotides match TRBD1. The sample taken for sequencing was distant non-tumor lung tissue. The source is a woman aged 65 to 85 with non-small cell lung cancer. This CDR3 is CASSTGARGNQPQHF. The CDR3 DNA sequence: TGTGCCAGCAGCACAGGGGCCAGGGGCAATCAGCCCCAGCATTTT.